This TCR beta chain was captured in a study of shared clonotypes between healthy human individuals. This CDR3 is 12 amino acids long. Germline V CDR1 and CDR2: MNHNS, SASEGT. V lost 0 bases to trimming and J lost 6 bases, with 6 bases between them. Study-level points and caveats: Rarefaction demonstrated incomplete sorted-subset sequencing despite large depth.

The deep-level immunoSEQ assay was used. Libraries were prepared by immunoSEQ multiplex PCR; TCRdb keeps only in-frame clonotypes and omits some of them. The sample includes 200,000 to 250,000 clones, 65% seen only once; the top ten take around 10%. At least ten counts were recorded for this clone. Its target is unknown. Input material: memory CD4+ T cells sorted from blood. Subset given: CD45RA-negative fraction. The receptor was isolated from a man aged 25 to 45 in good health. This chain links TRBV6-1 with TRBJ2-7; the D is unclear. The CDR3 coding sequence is TGTGCCAGCAGTGAAGCTGCCGCCGAGCAGTACTTC. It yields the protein CASSEAAAEQYF.